Below, 4 T cell receptor beta chains from the same sample are listed, as sequenced in a study of blood T cell repertoires in COVID-19. The repertoire was sequenced with immunoSEQ multiplex PCR; TCRdb's copy has only in-frame clones and lacks some. This table holds approximately 94,000 clones, about nine tenths found once. Sequences were obtained from peripheral blood. All receptors derive from a man in his fifties with active COVID-19.

The V call is TRBV6-2 or TRBV6-3, the J call TRBJ1-1; 8 bases line up with TRBD1. The germline gives CDR1 MNHEY, CDR2 SVGEGT. CDR3 length equals 12 residues. With V trimmed by 7 bases and J by 11 bases, 9 bases remained unmatched. The CDR3: CASTPDRVRAFF. In DNA, the CDR3 is TGTGCCAGCACCCCGGACAGGGTAAGGGCTTTCTTT.

The V and J genes are TRBV7-2 and TRBJ2-1; D not certain. Germline lookup yields CDR1 SGHTA and CDR2 FQGNSA. The CDR3 consists of 15 residues. V lost 5 bases to trimming and J lost 0 bases, with 11 bases between them. CDR3: CASSADKSSYNEQFF. DNA for the CDR3: TGTGCCAGCAGCGCCGACAAGAGCTCCTACAATGAGCAGTTCTTC.

The chain recombines TRBV10-3 with TRBJ1-2; possibly TRBD1 for D (5 bases). V lost 0 bases to trimming and J lost 6 bases, with 11 bases between them. The germline gives CDR1 ENHRY, CDR2 SYGVKD. The CDR3 is 14 residues long. The CDR3 DNA is TGTGCCATCAGTGAGTCGGCCGGGGGGGATGGCTACACCTTC. Translation gives CAISESAGGDGYTF.

This rearrangement joins TRBV5-1 to TRBJ1-3; D might be TRBD1 (5 bases). The CDR3 totals 15 residues. Trimming took off 5 bases at V and 0 bases at J, with 12 bases between the two ends. Germline CDR1 reads SGHRS; CDR2 reads YFSETQ. The CDR3 bases are TGCGCCAGCAGGCAAACAGGAGACTCTGGAAACACCATATATTTT. Its protein is CASRQTGDSGNTIYF. Together with reference TRBV5-1 and TRBJ1-3, the CDR3 gives the full variable domain: KAGVTQTPRYLIKTRGQQVTLSCSPISGHRSVSWYQQTPGQGLQFLFEYFSETQRNKGNFPGRFSGRQFSNSRSEMNVSTLELGDSALYLCASRQTGDSGNTIYFGEGSWLTVV.